A selection of T cell receptor beta chains follows, all from one sample in a study of OX40 agonist ivuxolimab in advanced cancers. The table came from immunoSEQ multiplex PCR; TCRdb's copy has only in-frame clones and leaves some out. The data hold about 58,000 clones, with more than 75% observed a single time. Sequenced here: CD4+ or CD8+ T cells sorted from blood, sampled in a trial of the OX40 agonist ivuxolimab. These receptors originate from an adult with an advanced solid tumor such as melanoma, head and neck, liver or kidney cancer. Each CDR3 is given with its conserved first and last residue. Each record gives: clone size, J gene, V gene, D gene, CDR3 DNA, CDR3 protein. A D gene is named only where the DNA matches it firmly. Clone size is given for some rows only: seen once, a few or many times, or a class if the clone is expanded.

NA,TRBJ2-3,TRBV5-6,NA,TGTGCCAGCAGCCAATTCCAGGGTTTCACAGATACGCAGTATTTT,CASSQFQGFTDTQYF
once,TRBJ1-2,TRBV19,NA,TGTGCCAGTAGTATACAGGGATCAGGCTATGGCTACACCTTC,CASSIQGSGYGYTF
few,TRBJ2-1,TRBV7-8,NA,TGTGCCAGCAGCTTTTTCCTGGCCGGGGACAATGAGCAGTTCTTC,CASSFFLAGDNEQFF
NA,TRBJ1-5,TRBV30,NA,TGTGCCTGGAATAGCTTTAATAGCAATCAGCCCCAGCATTTT,CAWNSFNSNQPQHF
NA,TRBJ1-1,TRBV5-1,NA,TGCGCCAGCAGCTTGTTGGGAGGGGCGAACACTGAAGCTTTCTTT,CASSLLGGANTEAFF
few,TRBJ1-1,TRBV6-1,NA,TGTGCCAGCAGTACAGGGTATGACACTGAAGCTTTCTTT,CASSTGYDTEAFF
NA,TRBJ2-2,TRBV5-1,TRBD2,TGCGCCAGCAGCTTGGGGGGACTAGCCGGGGAGCTGTTTTTT,CASSLGGLAGELFF
once,TRBJ2-2,TRBV7-8,NA,TGTGCCAGCAGCCGAACAGGGCTTACCGGGGAGCTGTTTTTT,CASSRTGLTGELFF
few,TRBJ2-7,TRBV27,NA,TGTGCCAGCAGTCGGGGAGGCCTCGGGGAGCAGTACTTC,CASSRGGLGEQYF
once,TRBJ2-2,TRBV5-4,NA,TGTGCCAGCAGCTTTTCTCCAGTATTCACCGGGGAGCTGTTTTTT,CASSFSPVFTGELFF